The sequence of this T cell receptor (beta chain) was determined in a study of shared T cell receptors in the human thymus. The CDR3 has 17 amino acids. The germline V gene encodes CDR1 SGHRS and CDR2 YFSETQ. Losses at the gene ends were 0 bases for V and 1 base for J; bases not matched to a gene: 7. Profiling relied on immunoSEQ multiplex PCR, and the TCRdb table lists in-frame clones only, not all of them. The repertoire has some 720,000 clones, around 87% of them found once; the top ten carry 0.0095% to 0.011%. These same data were also listed under a study on human thymus T cells. As that study records: Infants served as donors; they were healthy and Finnish and were having corrective surgery for congenital heart defects. The study used thymus tissue resected during corrective heart surgery. Blood and thymic repertoires both appeared biased in V and J gene usage. Related research described thymic repertoires that were highly overlapping among unrelated individuals.

The chain links TRBV5-1 to TRBJ1-1; 9 nucleotides match TRBD1. Sequencing was performed on thymocytes. This sequence originates from a boy under two years old with a congenital heart defect. The CDR3, as DNA: TGCGCCAGCAGCTTGGGGGGACAGGGCCCATCGAACACTGAAGCTTTCTTT. Protein: CASSLGGQGPSNTEAFF. Full variable domain (remainder filled in from reference TRBV5-1 and TRBJ1-1): KAGVTQTPRYLIKTRGQQVTLSCSPISGHRSVSWYQQTPGQGLQFLFEYFSETQRNKGNFPGRFSGRQFSNSRSEMNVSTLELGDSALYLCASSLGGQGPSNTEAFFGQGTRLTVV.